Listed here are 11 T cell receptor beta chains from one sample, sequenced in a study of T cell repertoires in cytomegalovirus infection. TCRdb called the reads again in MiXCR, with one record for every CDR3 protein. This table holds 450,000 to 650,000 distinct CDR3 sequences, just under 40% found once. The antigens these receptors bind are not known. The source material was cultured PBMCs, sampled from culture after CMV antigen stimulation. These receptors all stem from a human donor in good health (CMV status not recorded). Some clones in this sample may be carry-over from other donors' samples.

This clonotype has only a few counts. The chain recombines TRBV4-1 with TRBJ1-4; D gene uncertain. CDR3 size: 15 residues. Deletions cut 3 bases from V and 2 bases from J, with 10 bases between. CDR1 and CDR2 (germline): MGHRA, YSYEKL. CDR3 protein: CASSHPGNTNEKLFF. CDR3 coding DNA: TGCGCCAGCAGCCATCCCGGGAACACTAATGAAAAACTGTTTTTT.

This clonotype was detected only a few times. The J gene is TRBJ2-2, the V gene TRBV6-1; tentative D call: TRBD2 (5 bases). V shed 6 bases and J shed 4 bases, with 15 bases lying between them. The CDR3 is made up of 15 amino acids. The V gene's germline CDR1 is MNHNS and CDR2 SASEGT. CDR3 residues: CASRKRWGGTGELFF. As DNA, the CDR3 is TGTGCCAGCAGAAAGCGGTGGGGTGGCACCGGGGAGCTGTTTTTT.

The CDR3 DNA is TGTGCCATCAGTGAGGGGGGGGCGCGTGGCTACACCTTC. Translating it yields CAISEGGARGYTF. The chain is built from TRBV10-3 and TRBJ1-2, with a possible D match to TRBD1 (6 bases). The length of the CDR3 is 13 residues. The V gene lost 2 bases and the J gene lost 7 bases, with 11 bases spanning the gap. Germline V gene data show CDR1 as ENHRY and CDR2 as SYGVKD.

The chain links TRBV4-3 to TRBJ2-7; possibly TRBD2 for D (5 bases). The V and J ends lost 0 bases and 5 bases respectively, with 20 bases between them. The CDR3 is 17 amino acids. Germline loops: CDR1 LGHNA, CDR2 YSLEER. CDR3 DNA sequence: TGCGCCAGCAGCCAAGAATTGGTGCGAGGGATCCCCCACGAGCAGTACTTC. It codes for CASSQELVRGIPHEQYF.

CDR3 protein: CASSPRGDRVVETQYF. The DNA for the CDR3 is TGTGCCAGCAGCCCCCGGGGTGACAGGGTAGTAGAGACCCAGTACTTC. The chain links TRBV7-2 to TRBJ2-5; 7 bases fit TRBD1. V was clipped by 5 bases and J by 4 bases; unmatched bases: 13. CDR3 length: 16 residues. CDR1 and CDR2 (germline): SGHTA, FQGNSA.

CDR3 coding DNA: TGCAGCGTTGTCCCGACAGGGTCAGGTGAGCAGTTCTTC. It translates to CSVVPTGSGEQFF. J is TRBJ2-1 and V is TRBV29-1, with TRBD1 identical over 7 bases. Germline CDR1 SQVTM, CDR2 ANQGSEA. CDR3 size: 13 residues. Germline trimming cut 4 bases from V and 9 bases from J; bases unmatched to any gene: 9.

This clonotype was detected a few times. This sequence joins TRBV6-8 and TRBJ2-3, with 14 bases fitting TRBD2. Germline values: CDR1 MNHGY, CDR2 SAAAGT. Unmatched junction bases numbered 14, after V lost 2 bases and J lost 1 base. This CDR3 has 21 amino acids. The CDR3 DNA sequence: TGTGCCAGCAGTTACCCAAGCCCGGGGACTAGCGGGGGCCGCCGCACAGATACGCAGTATTTT. This sequence encodes CASSYPSPGTSGGRRTDTQYF.

V is TRBV7-2 and J is TRBJ2-5; 7 nucleotides agree with TRBD2. The CDR3 contains 14 residues. The germline gives CDR1 SGHTA, CDR2 FQGNSA. The V gene end was trimmed by 1 base and the J gene end by 4 bases; junction bases not matched to a gene: 3. The CDR3 coding sequence is TGTGCCAGCAGCTTAGACTTAGCGGGAGAGACCCAGTACTTC. Protein sequence: CASSLDLAGETQYF. Filled out from reference TRBV7-2 and TRBJ2-5, the complete variable domain reads GAGVSQSPSNKVTEKGKDVELRCDPISGHTALYWYRQSLGQGLEFLIYFQGNSAPDKSGLPSDRFSAERTGGSVSTLTIQRTQQEDSAVYLCASSLDLAGETQYFGPGTRLLVL.

This chain links TRBV4-1 with TRBJ2-7; no clear D gene. The CDR3 covers 14 residues. V lost 0 bases, J lost 0 bases, and 6 bases lay in between. Germline V lookup: CDR1 MGHRA, CDR2 YSYEKL. CDR3 in amino acids: CASSQERSSYEQYF. CDR3 DNA: TGCGCCAGCAGCCAAGAAAGGAGCTCCTACGAGCAGTACTTC.

V usage is TRBV4-1 and J usage is TRBJ1-3, with no clear D. From germline, CDR1 is MGHRA and CDR2 YSYEKL. Trimming removed 0 bases from V and 2 bases from J, with 14 bases in between. CDR3 size: 17 residues. Here the CDR3 reads CASSQEVWDKPGNTIYF. The CDR3 DNA sequence: TGCGCCAGCAGCCAAGAGGTCTGGGATAAGCCTGGAAACACCATATATTTT.

The chain combines TRBV7-9 with TRBJ1-2; the match to TRBD1 covers 8 bases. The length of the CDR3 is 12 residues. The germline CDR1 and CDR2 sequences are SEHNR and FQNEAQ (reference sequence). The V gene end was trimmed by 8 bases and the J gene end by 9 bases; junction bases not matched to a gene: 8. The CDR3 nucleotides read TGTGCCAGCGCTCCGGACAGGGTGAGCTACACCTTC. Translated: CASAPDRVSYTF.